What follows are 30 T cell receptor beta chains derived from one specimen sequenced in a study of blood T cell repertoires in COVID-19. TCRdb keeps only in-frame clones here, not all; method: immunoSEQ multiplex PCR. The sample shows around 430,000 clones, around nine tenths of them seen only once. The specimen was PBMCs or T cells enriched from blood (not recorded which). Receptors were obtained from a woman in her forties or fifties who had recovered from COVID-19.

The chain links TRBV1 to TRBJ1-2; the tabulated D call, TRBD1, remains unverified against the DNA. TRBV1 is given as a pseudogene. This CDR3 has 17 residues. CDR3 protein: CTSSPGTGVIEDYGYTF. The CDR3 coding sequence is TGCACCAGCAGCCCGGGGACAGGGGTAATAGAGGACTATGGCTACACCTTC.

This clone has just one count. The chain combines TRBV6-1 with TRBJ1-6; 9 bases are a match to TRBD1. Germline CDR1 is MNHNS and CDR2 is SASEGT. The V and J ends lost 4 bases and 4 bases, in that order; junction bases with no gene match: 5. The CDR3 spans 16 residues. The chain's CDR3 is CASSGGTGFYNSPLHF. CDR3 bases: TGTGCCAGCAGTGGGGGGACAGGGTTTTATAATTCACCCCTCCACTTT.

This clone appeared a few times. This sequence joins TRBV7-9 and TRBJ1-4; a possible D gene is TRBD1 (5 bases). CDR1 SEHNR and CDR2 FQNEAQ come from the germline V gene (reference sequence). The CDR3 runs to 16 residues. The ends were cut back, 3 bases at V and 7 bases at J, with 18 bases in the middle. The DNA of the CDR3 is TGTGCCAGCAGCTTGCGGGACTCAGGAGGGGCTGAAAAACTGTTTTTT. This encodes CASSLRDSGGAEKLFF.

This chain links TRBV19 with TRBJ1-6; 7 positions agree with TRBD1. With V trimmed by 5 bases and J by 10 bases, 5 bases remained unmatched. CDR1 is LNHDA and CDR2 is SQIVND in the germline V gene (reference sequence). This CDR3 has 13 amino acids. Written as DNA, the CDR3 is TGTGCCAGTAGTCCGGGACAGATGTCACCCCTCCACTTT. Translating it yields CASSPGQMSPLHF.

This chain links TRBV5-1 with TRBJ1-1; TRBD1 agrees at 8 bases. The CDR3 is made up of 16 amino acids. V lost 0 bases, J lost 4 bases, and 8 bases stayed unmatched. Germline V gene sequence: CDR1 SGHRS, CDR2 YFSETQ. The CDR3 sequence: CASSLVSGGAPTEAFF. The CDR3 DNA reads TGCGCCAGCAGCTTGGTGTCAGGGGGCGCCCCCACTGAAGCTTTCTTT.

This chain uses TRBV28 with TRBJ2-1; TRBD2 agrees at 11 bases. CDR1 and CDR2 (germline): MDHEN, SYDVKM. The CDR3 runs 14 residues. J lost 8 bases, V lost 11 bases, and 11 bases had no gene match. The CDR3 protein is CAGNLAGGRDEQFF. The CDR3 DNA reads as TGTGCCGGAAACTTAGCGGGGGGGCGAGATGAGCAGTTCTTC. Variable domain in full (rest from reference TRBV28 and TRBJ2-1): DVKVTQSSRYLVKRTGEKVFLECVQDMDHENMFWYRQDPGLGLRLIYFSYDVKMKEKGDIPEGYSVSREKKERFSLILESASTNQTSMYLCAGNLAGGRDEQFFGPGTRLTVL.

The J gene is TRBJ2-4, the V gene TRBV28; unclear D gene. The CDR3 contains 14 residues. Trimming stripped 7 bases from V and 0 bases from J, with 10 bases between. Germline CDR1 reads MDHEN; CDR2 reads SYDVKM. In nucleotides, the CDR3 is TGTGCCAGCACCTTTTTACTAGCCAAAAACATTCAGTACTTC. Translating it yields CASTFLLAKNIQYF.

The chain is built from TRBV2 and TRBJ1-4; no definite D call. Germline CDR1 is SNHLY and CDR2 is FYNNEI. The CDR3 spans 13 residues. The ends were cut back, 6 bases at V and 3 bases at J, with 8 bases in the middle. The CDR3 protein is CASREGPNEKLFF. The CDR3 DNA is TGTGCCAGCAGGGAGGGTCCTAATGAAAAACTGTTTTTT. The whole variable domain, remainder taken from reference TRBV2 and TRBJ1-4, is EPEVTQTPSHQVTQMGQEVILRCVPISNHLYFYWYRQILGQKVEFLVSFYNNEISEKSEIFDDQFSVERPDGSNFTLKIRSTKLEDSAMYFCASREGPNEKLFFGSGTQLSVL.

The chain employs TRBV30 and TRBJ1-3, with D hard to call. V was clipped by 1 base and J by 5 bases, with 3 bases between them. The CDR3 consists of 11 residues. CDR1 is GTSNPN, CDR2 SVGIG, per germline (reference sequence). The CDR3 spells CAWSARNTIYF. The CDR3 region has the DNA TGTGCCTGGAGTGCTCGAAACACCATATATTTT.

This chain links TRBV11-2 with TRBJ1-6; D is ambiguous. CDR1 and CDR2 (germline): SGHAT, FQNNGV. CDR3 length equals 13 residues. The V and J ends lost 6 bases and 0 bases respectively, with 3 bases between them. CDR3 DNA sequence: TGTGCCAGCAGGAGCTCCTATAATTCACCCCTCCACTTT. Translation gives CASRSSYNSPLHF. The whole variable domain, remainder taken from reference TRBV11-2 and TRBJ1-6, is EAGVAQSPRYKIIEKRQSVAFWCNPISGHATLYWYQQILGQGPKLLIQFQNNGVVDDSQLPKDRFSAERLKGVDSTLKIQPAKLEDSAVYLCASRSSYNSPLHFGNGTRLTVT.

The CDR3 sequence is CASSFLAGGHYEQYF. For the CDR3, the DNA is TGTGCCAGCAGCTTCCTAGCGGGGGGGCACTACGAGCAGTACTTC. This sequence joins TRBV7-2 and TRBJ2-7, with 12 positions matching TRBD2. The CDR3 loop spans 15 amino acids. Germline V lookup: CDR1 SGHTA, CDR2 FQGNSA. V dropped 3 bases and J dropped 3; count of bases not matched to a gene: 3. The full variable domain, rest sourced from reference TRBV7-2 and TRBJ2-7, is GAGVSQSPSNKVTEKGKDVELRCDPISGHTALYWYRQSLGQGLEFLIYFQGNSAPDKSGLPSDRFSAERTGGSVSTLTIQRTQQEDSAVYLCASSFLAGGHYEQYFGPGTRLTVT.

The V and J genes are TRBV4-2 and TRBJ2-3, with D possibly TRBD2 on 6 matching bases. In germline, CDR1 is LGHNA, CDR2 YNFKEQ. The CDR3 is made up of 15 amino acids. V was trimmed by 4 bases and J by 6 bases, leaving 17 bases between them. The CDR3 region has the DNA TGTGCCAGCAGCCCTTCCATCTCGCGGGGTGATACGCAGTATTTT. Amino acid sequence: CASSPSISRGDTQYF.

The rearrangement uses TRBV3-1 (or the pseudogene TRBV3-2) and TRBJ2-5, with TRBD1 as a possible D gene (5 bases). Germline lookup yields CDR1 LGHDT and CDR2 YNNKEL (reference sequence). This CDR3 has 15 amino acids. Between the trimmed V and J ends, which lost 1 base and 2 bases, there was a span of 11 bases. This CDR3 is CASSQGQGRQETQYF. The DNA of the CDR3 is TGTGCCAGCAGCCAAGGTCAGGGTAGGCAAGAGACCCAGTACTTC.

This chain links TRBV6-5 with TRBJ2-7; 7 nucleotides agree with TRBD1. Trimming took 2 bases from V and 0 from J; bases not matched to a gene: 7. The CDR3 length is 16 residues. Per germline, CDR1 MNHEY and CDR2 SVGAGI. The CDR3, as DNA: TGTGCCAGCAGTTACCGGACAGGACCAAGCTCCTACGAGCAGTACTTC. Amino acid sequence: CASSYRTGPSSYEQYF.

The DNA of the CDR3 is TGTGCCAGCTCAGCCCAGACAGGGGGCTCTGGAAACACCATATATTTT. This gives the protein CASSAQTGGSGNTIYF. V gene TRBV18 combines with J gene TRBJ1-3; 9 bases match TRBD1. CDR1 is KGHSH and CDR2 is LQKENI in the germline V gene. The CDR3 extends over 16 amino acids. V dropped 5 bases and J dropped 0; count of bases not matched to a gene: 5.

The V and J genes are TRBV28 and TRBJ1-2, with 9 bases aligning to TRBD1. Looked up from germline, CDR1 is MDHEN and CDR2 is SYDVKM. The CDR3 covers 15 residues. V gave up 5 bases and J gave up 8 bases; unmatched junction bases: 12. The CDR3: CASSNTGTGIRGYTF. CDR3 bases: TGTGCCAGCAGTAATACCGGGACAGGGATTCGAGGCTACACCTTC.

As to this clone: This same CDR3 is encoded by further DNA sequences in the sample. The chain joins TRBV27 to TRBJ1-6; D ambiguous. This CDR3 is 12 amino acids long. CDR1 is MNHEY, CDR2 SMNVEV, per germline (reference sequence). Trimming removed 4 bases from V and 10 bases from J, with 8 bases in between. Here the CDR3 DNA reads TGTGCCAGCAGTTCCCGAGGATCACCCCTCCACTTT. This encodes CASSSRGSPLHF.

The chain is built from TRBV7-2 and TRBJ2-1; TRBD1 matches at 10 bases. The CDR3 has 17 amino acids. V gave up 5 bases and J gave up 1 base; unmatched junction bases: 8. Germline-derived CDR1 and CDR2 are SGHTA and FQGNSA. CDR3 region: CASSLGTGVGSYNEQFF. Written as DNA, the CDR3 is TGTGCCAGCAGCCTTGGGACAGGGGTAGGGTCCTACAATGAGCAGTTCTTC.

This chain joins TRBV5-8 and TRBJ1-3, with D unclear. CDR3 length: 13 amino acids. Trimming stripped 0 bases from V and 3 bases from J, with 4 bases between. The V gene's germline CDR1 is SGHTS and CDR2 YDEGEE. CDR3: CASSLAGGNTIYF. As DNA, the CDR3 is TGTGCCAGCAGCTTGGCGGGTGGAAACACCATATATTTT.

The chain recombines TRBV5-1 with TRBJ2-1; 9 bases match TRBD1. V lost 3 bases and J lost 6; bases outside the gene matches: 7. The CDR3 totals 15 residues. Germline assignment: CDR1 SGHRS and CDR2 YFSETQ. This CDR3 reads CASSSTGTGLNEQFF. The CDR3 DNA sequence: TGCGCCAGCAGCTCAACCGGGACAGGGCTCAATGAGCAGTTCTTC.

The chain uses TRBV19 and TRBJ2-7; 10 bases align to TRBD2. V dropped 1 base and J dropped 6; count of bases not matched to a gene: 6. The CDR3 spans 15 residues. Germline CDR1 reads LNHDA; CDR2 reads SQIVND (reference sequence). The CDR3 region has the DNA TGTGCCAGTAGTATAGGAACTAGCGGGGTCAGCGAGCAGTACTTC. It codes for CASSIGTSGVSEQYF.

The chain links TRBV6-2 or TRBV6-3 to TRBJ2-2, with D tentatively TRBD1 (5 bases). The germline gives CDR1 MNHEY, CDR2 SVGEGT. V lost 7 bases to trimming and J lost 2 bases, with 11 bases between them. CDR3 length equals 14 residues. CDR3 nucleotide sequence: TGTGCCAGCATCCCCAGGGAAAACACCGGGGAGCTGTTTTTT. Protein: CASIPRENTGELFF.

V usage is TRBV18 and J usage is TRBJ2-5; D is undetermined. In germline, CDR1 is KGHSH, CDR2 LQKENI. Trimming stripped 2 bases from V and 5 bases from J, with 9 bases between. CDR3 length: 13 residues. The DNA for the CDR3 is TGTGCCAGCTCACCATTTGAGGTGGAGACCCAGTACTTC. It is translated as CASSPFEVETQYF.

V and J are TRBV7-3 and TRBJ1-5; D might be TRBD1 (6 bases). The ends were cut back, 10 bases at V and 1 base at J, with 26 bases in the middle. Germline V lookup: CDR1 SGHTA, CDR2 FQGTGA. The CDR3 contains 18 residues. CDR3 coding DNA: TGTGCCAACAAGACGGGACACCTACCTAAGAGGAGCAATCAGCCCCAGCATTTT. Translation: CANKTGHLPKRSNQPQHF.

This rearrangement joins TRBV5-1 to TRBJ1-3; perhaps TRBD1 as D (6 bases). The V end lost 3 bases, the J end lost 4 bases, and 20 bases lay between the germline ends. The CDR3 covers 17 residues. CDR1 SGHRS and CDR2 YFSETQ come from the germline V gene. The CDR3 spells CASSYSAGARSGNTIYF. The CDR3 DNA follows: TGCGCCAGCAGCTATTCGGCGGGGGCGAGGAGCGGAAACACCATATATTTT. Based on the CDR3 plus reference TRBV5-1 and TRBJ1-3, the full variable domain is KAGVTQTPRYLIKTRGQQVTLSCSPISGHRSVSWYQQTPGQGLQFLFEYFSETQRNKGNFPGRFSGRQFSNSRSEMNVSTLELGDSALYLCASSYSAGARSGNTIYFGEGSWLTVV.

The V and J genes are TRBV5-5 and TRBJ1-5; TRBD1 aligns across 8 bases. The CDR3 loop spans 15 amino acids. The J segment lost 8 bases and the V segment lost 4 bases, leaving 11 bases of the junction unmatched. The germline gives CDR1 SGHKS, CDR2 YYEKEE (reference sequence). This chain's CDR3 is CASSTGQGRDEPQHF. CDR3 nucleotides: TGTGCCAGCAGCACTGGACAGGGAAGAGATGAGCCCCAGCATTTT. The whole variable domain, filled in from reference TRBV5-5 and TRBJ1-5, reads DAGVTQSPTHLIKTRGQQVTLRCSPISGHKSVSWYQQVLGQGPQFIFQYYEKEERGRGNFPDRFSARQFPNYSSELNVNALLLGDSALYLCASSTGQGRDEPQHFGDGTRLSIL.

This sequence joins TRBV12-3 or TRBV12-4 and TRBJ1-2, with no clear D. The CDR3 is 12 amino acids. V lost 4 bases and J lost 4, with 7 bases in between. The CDR3 protein is CASSSHTYGYTF. CDR3 nucleotide sequence: TGTGCCAGCAGTTCACACACCTATGGCTACACCTTC.

The V call is TRBV2, the J call TRBJ2-3, with D possibly being TRBD2 (6 bases). Germline CDR1 reads SNHLY; CDR2 reads FYNNEI. V lost 7 bases and J 1 base, leaving 12 bases between the germline ends. CDR3 length: 14 residues. The DNA for the CDR3 is TGTGCCAGCAATCCGCGGGGAGGCACAGATACGCAGTATTTT. Encoded protein: CASNPRGGTDTQYF.

There are a few counts of this clone. The chain recombines TRBV7-3 with TRBJ1-1; perhaps TRBD1 as D (6 bases). Germline V gene data show CDR1 as SGHTA and CDR2 as FQGTGA. This CDR3 is 13 amino acids long. Deletions cut 4 bases from V and 6 bases from J, with 12 bases between. The DNA of the CDR3 is TGTGCCAGCAGCTCAGGGGTGGTCGCTGAAGCTTTCTTT. Its translation: CASSSGVVAEAFF.

The V and J genes are TRBV3-1 (or the pseudogene TRBV3-2) and TRBJ1-4, with 8 bases aligning to TRBD1. V gave up 5 bases and J gave up 5 bases; unmatched junction bases: 10. Germline CDR1 LGHDT, CDR2 YNNKEL (reference sequence). The CDR3 loop spans 16 amino acids. DNA for the CDR3: TGTGCCAGCAGCTCGCTTGACAGGGGCTTAAATGAAAAACTGTTTTTT. Amino acid sequence: CASSSLDRGLNEKLFF.